This TCR beta chain was identified during a study of shared clonotypes between healthy human individuals. Study information: Donors, aged 18 to 49, were a couple of women and three men. CD8 memory received one plate per donor, CD8 naive two, CD4 memory three and CD4 naive three.

Adult Caucasians living in Nashville, Tennessee made up all of the donors. Sequencing was at deep level. Here immunoSEQ multiplex PCR was the method, and the copy in TCRdb shows in-frame clones only, minus some. The sample yields approximately 980,000 clones, 76% seen once. The sequencing input was memory CD4+ T cells sorted from blood. The subset is: CD45RA-negative fraction. This TCR came from a man younger than 30 in good health.

DNA for the CDR3: TGCGCCAGCAGCTTGGGACAGGTGAACTACAATGAGCAGTTCTTC. Its protein product is CASSLGQVNYNEQFF. The V and J genes are TRBV5-1 and TRBJ2-1; TRBD1 might be the D (6 bases). Looked up from germline, CDR1 is SGHRS and CDR2 is YFSETQ. The CDR3 covers 15 residues. The V end was cut by 0 bases, the J end by 3 bases, with 10 bases between. The whole variable domain, remainder taken from reference TRBV5-1 and TRBJ2-1, is KAGVTQTPRYLIKTRGQQVTLSCSPISGHRSVSWYQQTPGQGLQFLFEYFSETQRNKGNFPGRFSGRQFSNSRSEMNVSTLELGDSALYLCASSLGQVNYNEQFFGPGTRLTVL.